A single sample gave rise to the 14 T cell receptor beta chains below, sequenced in a study of blood T cell repertoires in COVID-19. Method: immunoSEQ multiplex PCR; TCRdb's copy keeps in-frame clones and lacks some. Of just under 350,000 clones listed, more than 70% are singletons. Source material: peripheral blood. The receptors were sampled from a man between 25 and 39 years old with active or convalescent COVID-19.

The V and J genes are TRBV30 and TRBJ2-7, with 8 bases matching TRBD2. The germline gives CDR1 GTSNPN, CDR2 SVGIG (reference sequence). J was trimmed by 6 bases and V by 0 bases; bases with no gene match: 7. This CDR3 has 14 residues. CDR3 loop: CAWSVPGGHIEQYF. CDR3 nucleotide sequence: TGTGCCTGGAGTGTACCGGGGGGGCACATCGAGCAGTACTTC.

The chain uses TRBV19 and TRBJ2-7, with D possibly TRBD1 on 5 matching bases. The V gene's germline CDR1 is LNHDA and CDR2 SQIVND (reference sequence). The CDR3 sequence is 15 residues long. The V gene lost 3 bases and the J gene lost 0 bases, with 12 bases spanning the gap. CDR3 residues: CASSMGQGLSYEQYF. CDR3 bases: TGTGCCAGTAGTATGGGTCAGGGTCTCTCCTACGAGCAGTACTTC.

The chain employs TRBV7-9 and TRBJ1-1; a weak D match, TRBD1 (5 bases). CDR3 length: 14 amino acids. V lost 3 bases and J 2 bases, leaving 10 bases between the germline ends. The germline CDR1 and CDR2 sequences are SEHNR and FQNEAQ (reference sequence). The CDR3 nucleotides read TGTGCCAGCAGCTTCCCGGGACTCAACACTGAAGCTTTCTTT. Protein product: CASSFPGLNTEAFF.

The chain is built from TRBV27 and TRBJ2-2; D possibly corresponds to TRBD2 (7 bases). Germline CDR1 and CDR2: MNHEY and SMNVEV (reference sequence). V dropped 6 bases and J dropped 2 bases, with 16 bases sitting between them. The CDR3 spans 16 residues. In DNA, the CDR3 is TGTGCCAGCAGCCTCGAGTGGGGGGGCAACACCGGGGAGCTGTTTTTT. This translates into CASSLEWGGNTGELFF.

V usage is TRBV24-1 and J usage is TRBJ1-2; a weak D match, TRBD1 (6 bases). Trimming took 5 bases from V and 8 from J, leaving 14 bases between them. CDR1 and CDR2 from the germline V gene are KGHDR and SFDVKD. The CDR3 consists of 13 residues. CDR3 in DNA: TGTGCCACCAGTGCCCGTGGGGGCGCCGGCTACACCTTC. Protein product: CATSARGGAGYTF.

The chain joins TRBV10-3 to TRBJ2-5, with D uncertain. The CDR3 has 12 amino acids. Germline-derived CDR1 and CDR2 are ENHRY and SYGVKD. Trimming took off 10 bases at V and 0 bases at J, with 9 bases between the two ends. The CDR3 nucleotides read TGTGCCACGCCGCGGTACCAAGAGACCCAGTACTTC. Residues: CATPRYQETQYF.

This rearrangement joins TRBV7-6 to TRBJ2-1, with 14 bases that match TRBD2. Per germline, CDR1 SGHVS and CDR2 FNYEAQ. V lost 1 base to trimming and J lost 8 bases; unmatched junction nucleotides: 7. This CDR3 contains 17 residues. CDR3 bases: TGTGCCAGCAGCTTAGGCGCCGAGGGACTAGCGGGGGATGAGCAGTTCTTC. It yields the protein CASSLGAEGLAGDEQFF.

V and J are TRBV3-1 (or the pseudogene TRBV3-2) and TRBJ1-1; TRBD1 aligns across 8 bases. The germline CDR1 and CDR2 sequences are LGHDT and YNNKEL (reference sequence). V lost 5 bases to trimming and J lost 5 bases; unmatched junction nucleotides: 4. The CDR3 length is 13 residues. CDR3 amino acids: CASSTTGGTEAFF. The DNA for the CDR3 is TGTGCCAGCAGCACAACAGGGGGGACTGAAGCTTTCTTT.

V gene TRBV27 combines with J gene TRBJ1-5; D might be TRBD1 (6 bases). Trimming stripped 5 bases from V and 5 bases from J, with 10 bases between. The CDR3 runs to 13 residues. The V gene's germline CDR1 is MNHEY and CDR2 SMNVEV (reference sequence). The CDR3 nucleotides read TGTGCCAGCAGTCCACAGGGATATCAGCCCCAGCATTTT. Its translation is CASSPQGYQPQHF.

This chain connects TRBV4-3 to TRBJ1-5; D is ambiguous. The V end lost 1 base, the J end lost 11 bases, and 15 bases lay between the germline ends. The CDR3 is 14 residues long. Per germline, CDR1 LGHNA and CDR2 YSLEER. The CDR3, as DNA: TGCGCCAGCAGCCAAGCCGCAGATATCGGGTCCCAGCATTTT. Translating gives CASSQAADIGSQHF.

This clone was observed once. The chain uses TRBV3-1 (or the pseudogene TRBV3-2) and TRBJ2-1, with 10 bases lining up with TRBD2. The germline V gene encodes CDR1 LGHDT and CDR2 YNNKEL (reference sequence). The CDR3 is made up of 16 amino acids. V dropped 2 bases and J dropped 8; count of bases not matched to a gene: 9. The CDR3 loop is CASSQPGLARLDEQFF. The CDR3 DNA is TGTGCCAGCAGCCAACCGGGACTAGCGCGTTTAGATGAGCAGTTCTTC.

V gene TRBV7-6 combines with J gene TRBJ2-5, with 10 bases aligning to TRBD2. The CDR3 runs 17 residues. Germline V lookup: CDR1 SGHVS, CDR2 FNYEAQ. V shed 1 base, J shed 0 bases, and the junction held 5 bases outside the gene matches. CDR3 in amino acids: CASSLEGSGGNQETQYF. The DNA for the CDR3 is TGTGCCAGCAGCTTAGAAGGTAGCGGGGGGAACCAAGAGACCCAGTACTTC.

CDR3 bases: TGTGCCAGCAGCGTAGTGGCAGGGGGGAGTTCACCCCTCCACTTT. It codes for CASSVVAGGSSPLHF. The chain has TRBV9 and TRBJ1-6; 7 positions match TRBD1. Trimming took 0 bases from V and 9 from J; bases not matched to a gene: 6. CDR3 length equals 15 residues. Germline V lookup: CDR1 SGDLS, CDR2 YYNGEE.

The rearrangement joins TRBV28 to TRBJ1-5, with a possible D match to TRBD1 (5 bases). Germline V CDR1 and CDR2: MDHEN, SYDVKM. V shed 6 bases and J shed 0 bases, with 15 bases lying between them. The CDR3 consists of 16 residues. The CDR3 DNA sequence: TGTGCCAGCAGAAAAACAGGTGAAAATAGCAATCAGCCCCAGCATTTT. This codes for CASRKTGENSNQPQHF. Supplemented by reference TRBV28 and TRBJ1-5, the full variable domain reads DVKVTQSSRYLVKRTGEKVFLECVQDMDHENMFWYRQDPGLGLRLIYFSYDVKMKEKGDIPEGYSVSREKKERFSLILESASTNQTSMYLCASRKTGENSNQPQHFGDGTRLSIL.